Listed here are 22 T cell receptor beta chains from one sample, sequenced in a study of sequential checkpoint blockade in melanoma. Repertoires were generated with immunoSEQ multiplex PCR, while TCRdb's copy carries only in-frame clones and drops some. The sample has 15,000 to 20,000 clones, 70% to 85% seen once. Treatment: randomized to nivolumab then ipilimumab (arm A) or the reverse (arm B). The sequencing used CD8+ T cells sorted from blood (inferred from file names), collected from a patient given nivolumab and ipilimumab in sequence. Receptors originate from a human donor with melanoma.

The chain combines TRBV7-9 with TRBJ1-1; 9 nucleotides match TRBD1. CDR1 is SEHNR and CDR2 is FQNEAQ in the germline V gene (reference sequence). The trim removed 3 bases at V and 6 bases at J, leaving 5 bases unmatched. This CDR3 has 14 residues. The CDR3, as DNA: TGTGCCAGCAGCTTTACAGGGGGCTTATCTGAAGCTTTCTTT. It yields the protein CASSFTGGLSEAFF.

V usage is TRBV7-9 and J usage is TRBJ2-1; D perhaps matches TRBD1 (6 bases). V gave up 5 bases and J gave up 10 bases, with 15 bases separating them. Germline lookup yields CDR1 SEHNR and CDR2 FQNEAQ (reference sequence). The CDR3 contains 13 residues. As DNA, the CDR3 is TGTGCCAGCAGCCTAAACAGGGATGTCGAGCAGTTCTTC. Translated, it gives CASSLNRDVEQFF.

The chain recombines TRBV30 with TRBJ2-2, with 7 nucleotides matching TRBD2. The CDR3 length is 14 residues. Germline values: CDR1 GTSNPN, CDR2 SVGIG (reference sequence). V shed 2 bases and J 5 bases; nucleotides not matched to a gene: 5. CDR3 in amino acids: CAWSWTSETGELFF. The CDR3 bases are TGTGCCTGGAGTTGGACTAGTGAAACCGGGGAGCTGTTTTTT.

CDR3 coding DNA: TGTGCCAGCAGCGGACCCGGGACAGGGGAAAACATTCAGTACTTC. Amino acids: CASSGPGTGENIQYF. The V call is TRBV7-9, the J call TRBJ2-4; 10 bases are a match to TRBD1. Per germline, CDR1 SEHNR and CDR2 FQNEAQ (reference sequence). V was clipped by 5 bases and J by 5 bases; unmatched bases: 6. This CDR3 has 15 amino acids.

CDR3 bases: TGTGCCAGCAGTCCCCGGGACATAGAAACCGGGGAGCTGTTTTTT. As protein: CASSPRDIETGELFF. The rearrangement joins TRBV6-5 to TRBJ2-2, with D possibly being TRBD1 (6 bases). This CDR3 region has 15 residues. Per the germline V gene, CDR1 is MNHEY and CDR2 is SVGAGI. The V end was cut by 5 bases, the J end by 5 bases, with 15 bases between.

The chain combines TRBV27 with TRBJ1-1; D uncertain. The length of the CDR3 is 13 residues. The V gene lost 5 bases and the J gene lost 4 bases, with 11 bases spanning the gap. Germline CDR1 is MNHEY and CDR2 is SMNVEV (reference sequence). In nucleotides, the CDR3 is TGTGCCAGCAGTCTTGCTGGAGGCACTGAAGCTTTCTTT. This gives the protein CASSLAGGTEAFF.

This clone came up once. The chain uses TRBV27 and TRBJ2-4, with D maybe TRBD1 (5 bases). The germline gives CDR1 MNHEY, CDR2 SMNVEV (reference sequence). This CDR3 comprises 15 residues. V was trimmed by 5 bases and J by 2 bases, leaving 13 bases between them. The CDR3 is CASSPTGLTKNIQYF. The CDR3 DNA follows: TGTGCCAGCAGTCCTACAGGATTGACCAAAAACATTCAGTACTTC.

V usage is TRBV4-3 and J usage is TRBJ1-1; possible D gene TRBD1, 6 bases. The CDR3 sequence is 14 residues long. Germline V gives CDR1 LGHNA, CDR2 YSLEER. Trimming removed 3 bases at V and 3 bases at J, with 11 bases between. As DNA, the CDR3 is TGCGCCAGCAGCCATCTACAGGGAGACACTGAAGCTTTCTTT. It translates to CASSHLQGDTEAFF.

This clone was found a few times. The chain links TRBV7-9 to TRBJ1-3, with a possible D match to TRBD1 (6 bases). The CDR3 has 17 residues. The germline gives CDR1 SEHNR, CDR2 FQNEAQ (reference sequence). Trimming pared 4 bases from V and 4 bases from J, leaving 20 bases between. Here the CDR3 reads CASSSIRDTAMGNTIYF. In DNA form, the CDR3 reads TGTGCCAGCAGCTCCATCCGGGACACGGCGATGGGAAACACCATATATTTT. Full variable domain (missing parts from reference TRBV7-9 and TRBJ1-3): DTGVSQNPRHKITKRGQNVTFRCDPISEHNRLYWYRQTLGQGPEFLTYFQNEAQLEKSRLLSDRFSAERPKGSFSTLEIQRTEQGDSAMYLCASSSIRDTAMGNTIYFGEGSWLTVV.

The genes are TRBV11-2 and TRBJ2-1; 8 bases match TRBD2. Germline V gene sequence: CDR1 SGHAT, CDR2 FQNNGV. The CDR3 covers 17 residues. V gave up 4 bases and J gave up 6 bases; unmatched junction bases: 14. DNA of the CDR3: TGTGCCAGCAGCTCCCTCCCGGGCGGGGGGACAACCAATGAGCAGTTCTTC. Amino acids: CASSSLPGGGTTNEQFF.

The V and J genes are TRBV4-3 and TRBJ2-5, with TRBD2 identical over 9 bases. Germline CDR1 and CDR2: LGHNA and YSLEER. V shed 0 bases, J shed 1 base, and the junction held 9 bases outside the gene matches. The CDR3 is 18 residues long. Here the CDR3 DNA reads TGCGCCAGCAGCCAAGATCCGGCCGGCGGGAGGGCCCAAGAGACCCAGTACTTC. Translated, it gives CASSQDPAGGRAQETQYF.

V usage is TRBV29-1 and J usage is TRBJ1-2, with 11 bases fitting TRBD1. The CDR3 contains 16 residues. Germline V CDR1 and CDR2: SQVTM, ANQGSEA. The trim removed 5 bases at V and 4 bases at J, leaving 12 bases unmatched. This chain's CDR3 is CSVYGQGASRGYGYTF. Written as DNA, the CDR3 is TGCAGCGTTTACGGACAGGGGGCAAGCAGGGGCTATGGCTACACCTTC.

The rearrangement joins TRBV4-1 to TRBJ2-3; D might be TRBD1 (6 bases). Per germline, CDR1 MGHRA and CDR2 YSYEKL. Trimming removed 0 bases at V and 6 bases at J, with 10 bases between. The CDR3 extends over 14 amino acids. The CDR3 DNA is TGCGCCAGCAGCCAAGAATGGGGGCTGGATACGCAGTATTTT. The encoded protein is CASSQEWGLDTQYF.

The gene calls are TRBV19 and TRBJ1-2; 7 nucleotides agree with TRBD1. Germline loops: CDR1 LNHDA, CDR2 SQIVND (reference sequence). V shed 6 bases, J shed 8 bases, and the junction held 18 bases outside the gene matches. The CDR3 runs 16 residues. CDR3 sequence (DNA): TGTGCCAGTAGCCCAAGTATAGCGCACAGGGGAGGAGGCTACACCTTC. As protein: CASSPSIAHRGGGYTF.

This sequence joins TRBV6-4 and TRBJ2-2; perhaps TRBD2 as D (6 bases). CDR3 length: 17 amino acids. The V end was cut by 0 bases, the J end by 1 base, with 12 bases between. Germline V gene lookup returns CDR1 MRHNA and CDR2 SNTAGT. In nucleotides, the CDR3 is TGTGCCAGCAGTGACTCGAGAGGCGGGGAGAACACCGGGGAGCTGTTTTTT. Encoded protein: CASSDSRGGENTGELFF.

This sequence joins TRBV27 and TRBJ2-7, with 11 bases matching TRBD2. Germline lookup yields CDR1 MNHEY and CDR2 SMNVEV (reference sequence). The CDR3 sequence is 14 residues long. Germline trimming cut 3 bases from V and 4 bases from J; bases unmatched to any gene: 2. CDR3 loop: CASSFSGGGYEQYF. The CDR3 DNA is TGTGCCAGCAGTTTTAGCGGGGGGGGGTACGAGCAGTACTTC.

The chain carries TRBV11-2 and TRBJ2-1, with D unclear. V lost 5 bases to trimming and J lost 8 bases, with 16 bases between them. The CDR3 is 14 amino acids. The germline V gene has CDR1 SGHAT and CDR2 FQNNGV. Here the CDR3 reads CASSRYMVRDEQFF. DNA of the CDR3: TGTGCCAGCAGCCGCTATATGGTCCGAGATGAGCAGTTCTTC.

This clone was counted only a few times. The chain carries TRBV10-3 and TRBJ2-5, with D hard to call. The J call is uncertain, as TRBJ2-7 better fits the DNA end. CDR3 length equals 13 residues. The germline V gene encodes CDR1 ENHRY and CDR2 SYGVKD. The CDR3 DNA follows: TGTGCCATCAGTGAGTCGTTCTTCTACGAGCAGTACTTC. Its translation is CAISESFFYEQYF.

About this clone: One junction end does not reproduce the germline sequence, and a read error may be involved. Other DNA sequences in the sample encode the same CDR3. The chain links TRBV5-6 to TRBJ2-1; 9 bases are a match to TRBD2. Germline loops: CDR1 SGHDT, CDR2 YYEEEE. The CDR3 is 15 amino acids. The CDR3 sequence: CASSLALAGVNEQFF. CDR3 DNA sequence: TGCGCCAGCAGCTTGGCCTTAGCGGGAGTCAATGAGCAGTTCTTC. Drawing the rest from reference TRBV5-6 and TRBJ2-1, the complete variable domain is DAGVTQSPTHLIKTRGQQVTLRCSPKSGHDTVSWYQQALGQGPQFIFQYYEEEERQRGNFPDRFSGHQFPNYSSELNVNALLLGDSALYLCASSLALAGVNEQFFGPGTRLTVL.

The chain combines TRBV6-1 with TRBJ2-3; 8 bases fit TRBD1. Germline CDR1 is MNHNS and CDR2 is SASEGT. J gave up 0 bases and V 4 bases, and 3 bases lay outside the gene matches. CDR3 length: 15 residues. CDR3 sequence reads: CASSGDRGSTDTQYF. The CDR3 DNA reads TGTGCCAGCAGTGGCGACAGGGGCAGCACAGATACGCAGTATTTT.

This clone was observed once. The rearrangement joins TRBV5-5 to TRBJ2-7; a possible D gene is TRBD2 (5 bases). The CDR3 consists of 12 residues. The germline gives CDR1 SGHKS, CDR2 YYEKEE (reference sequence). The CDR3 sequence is CGTAGEPYEQYF. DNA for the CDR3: TGTGGCACGGCCGGGGAACCCTACGAGCAGTACTTC.

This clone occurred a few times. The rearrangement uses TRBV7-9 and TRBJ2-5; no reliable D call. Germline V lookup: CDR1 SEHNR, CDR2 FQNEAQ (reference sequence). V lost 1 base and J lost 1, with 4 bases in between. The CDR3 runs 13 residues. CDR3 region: CASSLDGQETQYF. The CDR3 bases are TGTGCCAGCAGCTTAGACGGCCAAGAGACCCAGTACTTC.